What follows is one TCR beta chain and its context. A TCRbeta library incorporating unique molecular identifiers was prepared. TCRdb analysed the PCR reads with MiXCR anew, one entry per CDR3 protein. The sample includes some 590,000 distinct CDR3 sequences, roughly a tenth of them seen just once. This record belongs to a study of T-cell reconstitution after alpha-beta-depleted transplantation in children. Looked up from germline, CDR1 is DFQATT and CDR2 is SNEGSKA (reference sequence). This CDR3 is 18 amino acids long. Trimming removed 4 bases from V and 0 bases from J, with 22 bases in between. The sequencing used PBMCs from the stem cell graft donor, collected from the stem cell graft. The origin of this receptor is a human donor who donated a stem cell graft to a child with acute myeloid leukemia. J is TRBJ2-1 and V is TRBV20-1; maybe TRBD2 (6 bases). Written as DNA, the CDR3 is TGCAGTGCTAATTACGACCGAAAAGGGACTGGCTCCTACAATGAGCAGTTCTTC. Translated, it gives CSANYDRKGTGSYNEQFF.